This T cell receptor beta chain was recorded in a study of T cells in Graves' hyperthyroidism and ophthalmopathy (dated by TCRdb to between 2018 and 2020). For the wider study: Peripheral blood was sampled at the time of initial diagnosis, prior to any treatment. After sampling, hyperthyroidism patients received methimazole starting at 30 mg daily, and ophthalmopathy patients received high-dose intravenous methylprednisolone. Prospective prediction of ophthalmopathy was tested in an independent validation cohort of 18 to 20 hyperthyroidism patients and 15 to 17 patients who later progressed to ophthalmopathy. TCR Vbeta CDR3 sequencing of approximately 140 peripheral blood samples (43 ophthalmopathy, about 74 hyperthyroidism and approximately 17 progressor patients) is reported in the paper. TCR V-J signatures able to tell the groups apart were searched for in a discovery cohort of around 95 patients, of whom roughly 42 had Graves' ophthalmopathy and around 58 had stable Graves' hyperthyroidism. The roughly 100 discovery patients were randomly split 7:3 into training and test sets. The study also compared thyroid tissue and blood T-cell repertoires from about 6 Graves' hyperthyroidism patients.

With regard to this clonotype: Its antigen target is currently unknown. Base qualities are not provided; no much larger clone lies one nucleotide away.

Including the terminal cysteine and phenylalanine, the CDR3 comprises 14 residues. Just CDR3 DNA is preserved here, 42 bases in frame from base 1. Between the V and J ends, shortened by 6 bases and 2 bases respectively, the junction contains 13 bases. Taken from the germline V gene, the CDR1 and CDR2 loops are SNHLY and FYNNEI. The hyperthyroidism patients were between 18 and 65 years old and newly diagnosed, with a disease duration of less than 2 months. Patients with uncontrolled infections, other autoimmune diseases, pregnancy or lactation were excluded. Diagnoses were established on the basis of clinical symptoms, serum thyroxine and TRAb, thyroid ultrasound, and orbital computed tomography. Blood from progressor patients was drawn when they were first diagnosed with hyperthyroidism, before any ophthalmopathy symptoms appeared. PBMCs were isolated from approximately 10 ml of fresh peripheral blood by Ficoll-Paque density gradient centrifugation. Progressor patients were initially diagnosed with Graves' hyperthyroidism and developed ophthalmopathy during follow-up. Total RNA was extracted using Trizol reagent, and RNA quality was assessed on an Agilent 2100 Bioanalyzer.

TCR beta CDR3 regions were amplified from RNA transcripts. The TCR CDR3 was subjected to a first round of RT-PCR using the HTBI primer set and the Qiagen OneStep RT-PCR kit. The libraries were constructed in a second round of multiplex PCR and then size-selected and purified. Libraries were sequenced paired-end with 100 bp reads on an Illumina HiSeq2000. The study's own analysis went as follows. SOAPnuke was used to process the raw data, removing reads that contained adapters or uncalled bases, had a mean Phred below 15, or lacked an exact match to the constant primer or identifier. COPE v1.2.5 was used to merge the high-quality paired reads, and each unique nucleotide sequence was defined as a clonotype. MiTCR v1.1 was used to align the clonotypes against IMGT TRBV, TRBD and TRBJ reference segments. Only V-J combinations with frequency above 0.0001, covering 98% to 99.2% of repertoires, were analysed. The TCS score was defined as the ratio of F50 (clonal expansion) to E x V (chaos), calculated using BLOSUM62-based TCRdist between CDR3 peptides within each V-J. Welch's t-statistics and random forest reduced several hundred V-J features to roughly 13, which were used in a naive Bayes classifier (R e1071). TCRdb applied fastp at Q25 and MiXCR to the public reads, then kept only in-frame beta chains. All rows with the same CDR3 protein become a single entry with the most common DNA and genes. These V and J calls derive from TCRdb rather than the authors' analysis. The table for this sample lists some 380,000 distinct CDR3 sequences; roughly 14% of them were counted only once. The ten largest clones take up 20% of the sample.

What the work shows at the level of the full study, not this receptor alone: During validation, the model predicted progression to ophthalmopathy a median of roughly 7.1 months ahead of onset, with around 65% sensitivity and under 85% specificity. Sample size was not statistically predetermined, and investigators were not blinded to group allocation. Most expanded thyroid clonotypes (frequency above 0.001) were also found in blood, which suggests that blood repertoires may mirror thyroid immune responses. In cross-validation, a model built on a 13 V-J signature told ophthalmopathy apart from stable hyperthyroidism with less than 90% sensitivity and around 83% specificity, and in testing the same model reached 80%/75%.

The clonotype originates from a man in his thirties or forties with Graves' hyperthyroidism that later progressed to Graves' ophthalmopathy. The rearrangement joined TRBV2 to TRBJ1-2, with TRBD1 as a weak D call on 5 bases. Source material: blood. The sequenced DNA is TGTGCCAGCAGGGGGGGGGAAACCAACTATGGCTACACCTTC. Translated, it reads CASRGGETNYGYTF.